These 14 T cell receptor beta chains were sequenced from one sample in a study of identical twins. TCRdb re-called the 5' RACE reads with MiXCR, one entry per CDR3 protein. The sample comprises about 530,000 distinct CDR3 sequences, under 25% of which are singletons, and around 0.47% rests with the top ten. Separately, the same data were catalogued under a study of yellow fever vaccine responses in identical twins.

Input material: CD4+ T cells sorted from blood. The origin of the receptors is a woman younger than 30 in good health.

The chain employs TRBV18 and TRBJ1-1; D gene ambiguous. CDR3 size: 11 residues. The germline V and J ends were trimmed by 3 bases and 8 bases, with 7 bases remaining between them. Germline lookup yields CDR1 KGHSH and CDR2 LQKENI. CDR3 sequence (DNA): TGTGCCAGCTCACCCGGCCCAGAAGCTTTCTTT. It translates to CASSPGPEAFF.

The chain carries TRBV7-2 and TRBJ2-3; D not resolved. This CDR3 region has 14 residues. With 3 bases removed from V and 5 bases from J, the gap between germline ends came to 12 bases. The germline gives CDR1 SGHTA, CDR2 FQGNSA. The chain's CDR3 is CASSLDLKGDTQYF. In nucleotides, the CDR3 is TGTGCCAGCAGCTTGGATTTAAAGGGAGATACGCAGTATTTT.

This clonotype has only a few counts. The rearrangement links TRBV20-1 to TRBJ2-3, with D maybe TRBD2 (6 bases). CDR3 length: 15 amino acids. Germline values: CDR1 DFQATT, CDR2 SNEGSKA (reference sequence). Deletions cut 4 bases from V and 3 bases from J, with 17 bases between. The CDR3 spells CSAIVSGDPTDTQYF. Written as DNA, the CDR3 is TGCAGTGCTATAGTTAGCGGAGATCCGACAGATACGCAGTATTTT.

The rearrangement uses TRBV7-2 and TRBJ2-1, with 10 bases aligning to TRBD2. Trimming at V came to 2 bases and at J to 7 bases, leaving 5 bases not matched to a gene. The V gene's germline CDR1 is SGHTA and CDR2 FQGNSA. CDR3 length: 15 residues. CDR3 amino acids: CASSLRASGRNEQFF. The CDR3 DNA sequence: TGTGCCAGCAGCTTAAGGGCTAGCGGGAGAAATGAGCAGTTCTTC.

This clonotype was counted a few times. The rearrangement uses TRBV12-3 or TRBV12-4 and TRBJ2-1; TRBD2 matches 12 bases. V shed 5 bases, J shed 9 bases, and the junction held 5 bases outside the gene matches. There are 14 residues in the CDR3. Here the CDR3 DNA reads TGTGCCAGCAGTCTAGGGACTAGCGGGCCTGAGCAGTTCTTC. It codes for CASSLGTSGPEQFF.

CDR3 in amino acids: CSAIQGAWETQYF. Written as DNA, the CDR3 is TGCAGCGCCATCCAGGGGGCCTGGGAGACCCAGTACTTC. The rearrangement joins TRBV29-1 to TRBJ2-5; 8 nucleotides match TRBD1. J gave up 5 bases and V 7 bases, and 9 bases lay outside the gene matches. The CDR3 runs 13 residues. Looked up from germline, CDR1 is SQVTM and CDR2 is ANQGSEA.

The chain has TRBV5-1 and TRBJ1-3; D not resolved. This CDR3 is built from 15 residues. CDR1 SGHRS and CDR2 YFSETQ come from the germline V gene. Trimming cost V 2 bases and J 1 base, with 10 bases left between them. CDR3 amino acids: CASSLLGLSGNTIYF. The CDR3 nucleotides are TGCGCCAGCAGCTTATTGGGCCTATCTGGAAACACCATATATTTT. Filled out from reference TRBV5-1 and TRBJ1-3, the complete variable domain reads KAGVTQTPRYLIKTRGQQVTLSCSPISGHRSVSWYQQTPGQGLQFLFEYFSETQRNKGNFPGRFSGRQFSNSRSEMNVSTLELGDSALYLCASSLLGLSGNTIYFGEGSWLTVV.

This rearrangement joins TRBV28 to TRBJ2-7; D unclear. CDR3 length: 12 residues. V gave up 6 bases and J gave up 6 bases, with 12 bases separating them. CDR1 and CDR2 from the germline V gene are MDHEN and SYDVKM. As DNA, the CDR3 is TGTGCCAGCAGGCGGCCAGGTGGCGAGCAGTACGTC. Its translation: CASRRPGGEQYV.

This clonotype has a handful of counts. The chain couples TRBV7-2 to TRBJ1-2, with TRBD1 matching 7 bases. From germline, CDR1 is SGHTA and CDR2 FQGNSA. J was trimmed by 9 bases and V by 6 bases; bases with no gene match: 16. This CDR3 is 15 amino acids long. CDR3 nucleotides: TGTGCCAGCAGACATGAACGGGGACAGACAAGCCGCTACACCTTC. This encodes CASRHERGQTSRYTF.

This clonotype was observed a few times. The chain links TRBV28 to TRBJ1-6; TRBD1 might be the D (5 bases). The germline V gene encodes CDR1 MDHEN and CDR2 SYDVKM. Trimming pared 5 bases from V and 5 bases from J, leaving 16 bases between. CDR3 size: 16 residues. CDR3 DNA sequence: TGTGCCAGCAGTCCCGAAACCGGGACGAATAATTCACCCCTCCACTTT. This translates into CASSPETGTNNSPLHF.

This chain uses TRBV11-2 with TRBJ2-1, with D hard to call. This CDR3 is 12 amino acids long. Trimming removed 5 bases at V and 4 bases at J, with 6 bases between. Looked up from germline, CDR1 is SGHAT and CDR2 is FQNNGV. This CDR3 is CASSPEYNEQFF. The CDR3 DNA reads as TGTGCCAGCAGCCCAGAGTACAATGAGCAGTTCTTC.

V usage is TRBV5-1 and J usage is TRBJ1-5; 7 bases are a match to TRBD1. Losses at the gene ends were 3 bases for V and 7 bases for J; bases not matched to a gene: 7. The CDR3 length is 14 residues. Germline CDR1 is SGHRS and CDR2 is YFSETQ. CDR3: CASSSTGAPQPQHF. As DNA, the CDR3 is TGCGCCAGCAGCTCCACAGGGGCCCCCCAGCCCCAGCATTTT.

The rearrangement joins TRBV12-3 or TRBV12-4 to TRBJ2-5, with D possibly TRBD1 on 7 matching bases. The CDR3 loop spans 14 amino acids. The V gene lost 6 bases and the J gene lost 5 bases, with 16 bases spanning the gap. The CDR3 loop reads CASRKGGAGETQYF. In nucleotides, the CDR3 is TGTGCCAGCAGAAAAGGGGGCGCGGGGGAGACCCAGTACTTC.

The CDR3 region is CASSSAHTGGQETQYF. CDR3 bases: TGTGCCAGCAGCTCCGCCCACACAGGGGGCCAAGAGACCCAGTACTTC. This sequence joins TRBV28 and TRBJ2-5, with 8 positions matching TRBD1. V dropped 6 bases and J dropped 1; count of bases not matched to a gene: 10. This CDR3 has 16 amino acids. Germline values: CDR1 MDHEN, CDR2 SYDVKM.